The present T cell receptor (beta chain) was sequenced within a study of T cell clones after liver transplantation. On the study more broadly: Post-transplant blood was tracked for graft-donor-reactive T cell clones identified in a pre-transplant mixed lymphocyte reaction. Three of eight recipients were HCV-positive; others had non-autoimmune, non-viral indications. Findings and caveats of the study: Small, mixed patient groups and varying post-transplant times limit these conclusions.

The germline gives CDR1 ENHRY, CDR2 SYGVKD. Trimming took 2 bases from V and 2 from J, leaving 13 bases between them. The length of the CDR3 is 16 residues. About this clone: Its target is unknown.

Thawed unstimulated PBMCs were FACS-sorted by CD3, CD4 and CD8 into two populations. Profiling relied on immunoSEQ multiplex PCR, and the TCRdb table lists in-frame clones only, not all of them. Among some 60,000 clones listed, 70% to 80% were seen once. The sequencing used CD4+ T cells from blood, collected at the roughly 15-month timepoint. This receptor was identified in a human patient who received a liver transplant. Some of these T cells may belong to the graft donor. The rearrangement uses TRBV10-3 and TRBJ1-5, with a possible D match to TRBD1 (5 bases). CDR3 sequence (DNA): TGTGCCATCAGTGAGGGGGCCTCGGTGGGCAATCAGCCCCAGCATTTT. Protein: CAISEGASVGNQPQHF.